Each of the 8 T cell receptor beta chains below was sequenced from the same sample in a study of PD-1 blockade in classical Hodgkin lymphoma. All patients experienced relapse after autologous stem cell transplantation, and brentuximab vedotin exposure was variable. TCRdb's table, derived via immunoSEQ multiplex PCR, lists solely in-frame clones and lacks some. The sample lists about 42,000 clones; approximately 64% were seen once. Sequences were derived from peripheral blood mononuclear cells (PBMCs), sampled at baseline. Receptors originate from a human donor with classical Hodgkin lymphoma.

This clone was picked up one time. This chain uses TRBV7-9 with TRBJ1-4; D not resolved. V dropped 5 bases and J dropped 5 bases, with 3 bases sitting between them. The CDR3 spans 11 residues. Germline CDR1 and CDR2: SEHNR and FQNEAQ (reference sequence). CDR3 bases: TGTGCCAGCAGCCAGAATGAAAAACTGTTTTTT. Translation gives CASSQNEKLFF.

This clone was seen only a few times. This chain connects TRBV10-1 to TRBJ2-7, with 7 bases that match TRBD1. The CDR3 totals 13 residues. Germline V gives CDR1 WNHNN, CDR2 SYGVQD (reference sequence). Trimming at V came to 7 bases and at J to 5 bases, leaving 8 bases not matched to a gene. The CDR3 nucleotides read TGCGCCAGCACCCTTGACAGGGTTCACGAGCAGTACTTC. Amino acids: CASTLDRVHEQYF.

This chain links TRBV7-6 with TRBJ2-2; 7 nucleotides agree with TRBD2. Germline CDR1 and CDR2: SGHVS and FNYEAQ. The trim removed 1 base at V and 5 bases at J, leaving 1 base unmatched. The CDR3 runs 14 residues. For the CDR3, the DNA is TGTGCCAGCAGCTTAGGGGGAGGGACCGGGGAGCTGTTTTTT. It specifies CASSLGGGTGELFF.

The J gene is TRBJ1-1, the V gene TRBV6-5, with TRBD1 as a possible D gene (6 bases). This CDR3 comprises 14 residues. V lost 2 bases and J lost 3, with 10 bases in between. In germline, CDR1 is MNHEY, CDR2 SVGAGI. The CDR3 bases are TGTGCCAGCAGTTACGGGGGCAGTTACACTGAAGCTTTCTTT. Amino acids: CASSYGGSYTEAFF.

The genes are TRBV11-2 and TRBJ2-5; tentative D call: TRBD2 (7 bases). Looked up from germline, CDR1 is SGHAT and CDR2 is FQNNGV. Trimming took 5 bases from V and 4 from J, leaving 14 bases between them. This CDR3 is 14 amino acids long. The CDR3 loop is CASSANRGAETQYF. The CDR3 DNA sequence: TGTGCCAGCAGCGCGAATCGGGGGGCAGAGACCCAGTACTTC.

The chain carries TRBV27 and TRBJ2-7, with TRBD2 identical over 11 bases. CDR1 is MNHEY, CDR2 SMNVEV, per germline (reference sequence). CDR3 size: 15 residues. V dropped 6 bases and J dropped 5; count of bases not matched to a gene: 9. This chain's CDR3 is CASRRIPGLADEQYF. The DNA of the CDR3 is TGTGCCAGCAGACGGATACCGGGACTAGCGGACGAGCAGTACTTC.

V and J are TRBV27 and TRBJ1-1; D is undetermined. CDR1 MNHEY and CDR2 SMNVEV come from the germline V gene (reference sequence). V lost 5 bases and J lost 6, with 13 bases in between. The CDR3 contains 13 residues. The CDR3 coding sequence is TGTGCCAGCAGTAGACCTGGGAAGCCTGAAGCTTTCTTT. Translation gives CASSRPGKPEAFF.

The chain uses TRBV6-6 and TRBJ1-2; D ambiguous. Germline CDR1 is MNHNY and CDR2 is SVGAGI (reference sequence). This CDR3 is built from 10 residues. V lost 3 bases to trimming and J lost 9 bases, with 5 bases between them. CDR3 nucleotide sequence: TGTGCCAGCAGTTATGGAAGCTACACCTTC. This translates into CASSYGSYTF.